These 4 T cell receptor beta chains came from one sample sequenced in a study of cytomegalovirus exposure and HLA in healthy donors (TCRdb year 2017). Libraries were prepared through the immunoSEQ multiplex PCR assay. The multiplex PCR relied on a mix of 60 forward primers for TCR Vbeta segments and 13 reverse primers for TCR Jbeta segments. Sourced from immuneACCESS, this table was stored by TCRdb with only in-frame sequences that have V and J called. A share of the clones is absent; for the studies checked, an unresolved V gene accounts for under half, and the remainder has no known explanation. The sample contains fewer than 200,000 clones, roughly 80% of them found a single time. About 0.76% of the sample is taken by the ten largest. The sequenced sample consisted of PBMCs. The receptor source for this set is a woman aged 18-29 years in good health and CMV-seronegative.

This CDR3 is CASSYFWLAGGSAGELFF. CDR3 coding DNA: TGCGCCAGCAGCTACTTCTGGCTAGCGGGAGGATCGGCCGGGGAGCTGTTTTTT. V and J are TRBV5-1 and TRBJ2-2; 11 bases map to TRBD2. Germline assignment: CDR1 SGHRS and CDR2 YFSETQ. CDR3 length: 18 amino acids. Trimming at V came to 3 bases and at J to 6 bases, leaving 13 bases not matched to a gene. The complete variable domain, with remaining parts taken from reference TRBV5-1 and TRBJ2-2, reads KAGVTQTPRYLIKTRGQQVTLSCSPISGHRSVSWYQQTPGQGLQFLFEYFSETQRNKGNFPGRFSGRQFSNSRSEMNVSTLELGDSALYLCASSYFWLAGGSAGELFFGEGSRLTVL.

The rearrangement uses TRBV7-2 and TRBJ2-3; 9 bases match TRBD1. Per the germline V gene, CDR1 is SGHTA and CDR2 is FQGNSA. This CDR3 comprises 15 residues. Unmatched junction bases numbered 4, after V lost 5 bases and J lost 1 base. CDR3 protein: CASSVRTGGTDTQYF. The CDR3, as DNA: TGTGCCAGCAGCGTCAGGACAGGGGGCACAGATACGCAGTATTTT.

This clone was observed a handful of times. The J gene is TRBJ2-7, the V gene TRBV30, with D perhaps matching TRBD1 (5 bases). V lost 0 bases and J 3 bases, leaving 9 bases between the germline ends. Germline assignment: CDR1 GTSNPN and CDR2 SVGIG (reference sequence). This CDR3 comprises 13 residues. The CDR3, as DNA: TGTGCCTGGAGTGTCGGACACCTCTACGAGCAGTACTTC. This sequence encodes CAWSVGHLYEQYF.

J is TRBJ1-5 and V is TRBV11-2, with TRBD1 matching 7 bases. V gave up 4 bases and J gave up 4 bases; unmatched junction bases: 1. Per the germline V gene, CDR1 is SGHAT and CDR2 is FQNNGV. This CDR3 region has 13 residues. CDR3 DNA: TGTGCCAGCAGCTCGACAGGGAATCAGCCCCAGCATTTT. As protein: CASSSTGNQPQHF. Variable domain in full (rest from reference TRBV11-2 and TRBJ1-5): EAGVAQSPRYKIIEKRQSVAFWCNPISGHATLYWYQQILGQGPKLLIQFQNNGVVDDSQLPKDRFSAERLKGVDSTLKIQPAKLEDSAVYLCASSSTGNQPQHFGDGTRLSIL.